This TCR beta chain was recorded in a study of cytotoxic CD8 clonotypes in ibrutinib-treated CLL. Looking at the study overall: Responses: some 25 partial, 2 complete; after median about 70 months, about 14 stayed remitted, approximately twelve progressed.

Only in-frame clones appear in the TCRdb table, and some are missing; sequencing was by immunoSEQ multiplex PCR. The data hold 250,000 to 350,000 clones, with 70% to 80% observed a single time. The CDR3 extends over 14 amino acids. Looked up from germline, CDR1 is SNHLY and CDR2 is FYNNEI. V was clipped by 6 bases and J by 2 bases; unmatched bases: 7. Turning to this clone: What it recognizes is unknown.

Study-wide results and limits: Increased clonality at ibrutinib response gave way to a return toward baseline at progression. Pretreatment clonality was elevated relative to age-matched healthy donors and paralleled circulating CD8+ T-cell counts. The study found public clonotypes uncommon, contracting or stable on treatment.

The J gene is TRBJ2-7, the V gene TRBV2, with 7 positions matching TRBD2. The sequencing used PBMCs, collected at disease progression, from a patient treated with ibrutinib. The clonotype was recovered from a human donor with chronic lymphocytic leukemia. CDR3 in amino acids: CASSQEAGAYEQYF. The CDR3 DNA sequence: TGTGCCAGCAGCCAAGAGGCGGGGGCCTACGAGCAGTACTTC.